The present TCR beta chain was sequenced within a study of blood T cell repertoires in COVID-19. Looking at the study overall: Sites across the United States, Italy and Spain contributed samples from acute and convalescent COVID-19. PBMCs, B-cell-depleted T cells, or T cells provided the cDNA or gDNA that made up the material.

Per the original data handling: Counts of nucleated cells, estimated from reference gene primer amplification, were obtained. TCRdb's copy holds only in-frame clones and misses some; the assay was immunoSEQ multiplex PCR. V, J and clone size reflect that table, while D and trimming were determined from the DNA. The sample holds 56,000 or so clones, about 85% seen once. This receptor was taken from a man between 45 and 60 years old with acute or convalescent COVID-19. What was sequenced was peripheral blood.

The CDR3 bases are TGTGCCAGCAGCCAGGTGGCTAGCGGGCCCTTAAATGAGCAGTTCTTC. It encodes CASSQVASGPLNEQFF. V gene TRBV7-8 combines with J gene TRBJ2-1; TRBD2 matches at 8 bases. The germline V gene has CDR1 SGHVS and CDR2 FQNEAQ. With V trimmed by 5 bases and J by 7 bases, 13 bases remained unmatched. CDR3 length: 16 residues. Using reference TRBV7-8 and TRBJ2-1 for the parts outside the CDR3, the full variable domain is GAGVSQSPRYKVAKRGQDVALRCDPISGHVSLFWYQQALGQGPEFLTYFQNEAQLDKSGLPSDRFFAERPEGSVSTLKIQRTQQEDSAVYLCASSQVASGPLNEQFFGPGTRLTVL.